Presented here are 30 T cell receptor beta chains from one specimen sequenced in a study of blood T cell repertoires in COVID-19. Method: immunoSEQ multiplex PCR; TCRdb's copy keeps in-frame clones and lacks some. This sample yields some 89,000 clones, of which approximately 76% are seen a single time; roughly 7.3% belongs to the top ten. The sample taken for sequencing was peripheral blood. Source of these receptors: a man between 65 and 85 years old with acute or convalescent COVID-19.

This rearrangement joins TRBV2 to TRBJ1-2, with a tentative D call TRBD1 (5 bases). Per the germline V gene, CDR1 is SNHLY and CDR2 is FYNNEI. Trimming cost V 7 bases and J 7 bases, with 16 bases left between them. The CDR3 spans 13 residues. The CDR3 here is CASKLQTVTGYTF. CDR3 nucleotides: TGTGCCAGCAAGTTACAGACAGTAACTGGCTACACCTTC.

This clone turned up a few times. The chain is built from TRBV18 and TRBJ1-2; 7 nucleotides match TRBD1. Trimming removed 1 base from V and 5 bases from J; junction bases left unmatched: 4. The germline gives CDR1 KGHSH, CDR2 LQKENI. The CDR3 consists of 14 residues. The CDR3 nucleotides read TGTGCCAGCTCACCACAGGGGGCGAAATATGGCTACACCTTC. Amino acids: CASSPQGAKYGYTF.

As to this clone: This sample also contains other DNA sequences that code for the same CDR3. The CDR3 nucleotides are TGTGCCAGCTCACCCGACCGGGGGGGCAATCAGCCCCAGCATTTT. Amino acids: CASSPDRGGNQPQHF. The chain couples TRBV18 to TRBJ1-5, with D possibly being TRBD1 (5 bases). The CDR3 consists of 15 residues. The ends were cut back, 3 bases at V and 2 bases at J, with 11 bases in the middle. Germline V gene sequence: CDR1 KGHSH, CDR2 LQKENI.

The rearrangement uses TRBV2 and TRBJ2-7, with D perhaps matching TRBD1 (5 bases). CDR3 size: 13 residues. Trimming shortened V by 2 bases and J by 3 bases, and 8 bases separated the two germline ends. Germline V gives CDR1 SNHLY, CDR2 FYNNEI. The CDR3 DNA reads TGTGCCAGCAGTGAATGGCAGGGCTACGAGCAGTACGTC. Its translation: CASSEWQGYEQYV.

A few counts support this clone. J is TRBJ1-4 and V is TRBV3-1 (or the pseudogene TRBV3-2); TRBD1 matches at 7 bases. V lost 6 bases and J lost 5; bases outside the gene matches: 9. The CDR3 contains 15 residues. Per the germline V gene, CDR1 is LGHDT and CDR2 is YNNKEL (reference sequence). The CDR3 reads CASSQPGQKNEKLFF. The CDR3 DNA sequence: TGTGCCAGCAGTCAACCGGGACAGAAGAATGAAAAACTGTTTTTT.

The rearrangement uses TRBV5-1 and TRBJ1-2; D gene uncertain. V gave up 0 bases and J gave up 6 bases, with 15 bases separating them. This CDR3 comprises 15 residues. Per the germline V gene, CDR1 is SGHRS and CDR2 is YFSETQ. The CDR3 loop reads CASSLDGGVTNGYTF. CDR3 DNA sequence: TGCGCCAGCAGCTTGGATGGCGGAGTAACTAATGGCTACACCTTC.

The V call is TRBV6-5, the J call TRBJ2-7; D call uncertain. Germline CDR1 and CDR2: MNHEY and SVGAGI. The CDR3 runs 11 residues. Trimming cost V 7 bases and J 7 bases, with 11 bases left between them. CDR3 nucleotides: TGTGCCAGCACAGCGACCGGGGAGCAGTACGTC. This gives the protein CASTATGEQYV.

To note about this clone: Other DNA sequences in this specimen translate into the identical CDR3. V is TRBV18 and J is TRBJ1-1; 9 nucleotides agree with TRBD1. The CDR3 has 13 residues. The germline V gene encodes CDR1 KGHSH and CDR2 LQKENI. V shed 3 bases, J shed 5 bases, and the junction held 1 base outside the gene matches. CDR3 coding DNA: TGTGCCAGCTCACCCGGACAGGGGACTGAAGCTTTCTTT. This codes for CASSPGQGTEAFF.

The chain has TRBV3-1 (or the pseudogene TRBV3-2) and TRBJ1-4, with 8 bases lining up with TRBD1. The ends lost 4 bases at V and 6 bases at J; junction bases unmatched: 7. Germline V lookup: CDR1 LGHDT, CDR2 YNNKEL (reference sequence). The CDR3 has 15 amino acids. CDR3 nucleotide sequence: TGTGCCAGCAGCCGTCAGGGGGCTCCGGATGAAAAACTGTTTTTT. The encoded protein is CASSRQGAPDEKLFF.

As DNA, the CDR3 is TGTGCCAGCAGCGCCCAGGGGAACACTGAAGCTTTCTTT. Translated: CASSAQGNTEAFF. The chain joins TRBV3-1 (or the pseudogene TRBV3-2) to TRBJ1-1; possible D gene TRBD1, 5 bases. There are 13 residues in the CDR3. The V end lost 5 bases, the J end lost 1 base, and 8 bases lay between the germline ends. CDR1 and CDR2 from the germline V gene are LGHDT and YNNKEL (reference sequence).

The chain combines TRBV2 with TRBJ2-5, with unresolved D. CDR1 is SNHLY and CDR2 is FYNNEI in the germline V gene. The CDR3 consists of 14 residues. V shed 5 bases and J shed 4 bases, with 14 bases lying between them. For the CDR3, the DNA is TGTGCCAGCAGTATCACCACCTATGGAGAGACCCAGTACTTC. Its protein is CASSITTYGETQYF. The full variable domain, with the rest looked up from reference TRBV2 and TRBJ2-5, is EPEVTQTPSHQVTQMGQEVILRCVPISNHLYFYWYRQILGQKVEFLVSFYNNEISEKSEIFDDQFSVERPDGSNFTLKIRSTKLEDSAMYFCASSITTYGETQYFGPGTRLLVL.

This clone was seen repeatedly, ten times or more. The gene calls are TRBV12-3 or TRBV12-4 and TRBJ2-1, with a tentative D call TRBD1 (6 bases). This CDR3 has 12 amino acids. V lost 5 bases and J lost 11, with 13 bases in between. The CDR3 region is CASSPLQGQQFF. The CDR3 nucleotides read TGTGCCAGCAGTCCACTCCAGGGGCAGCAGTTCTTC.

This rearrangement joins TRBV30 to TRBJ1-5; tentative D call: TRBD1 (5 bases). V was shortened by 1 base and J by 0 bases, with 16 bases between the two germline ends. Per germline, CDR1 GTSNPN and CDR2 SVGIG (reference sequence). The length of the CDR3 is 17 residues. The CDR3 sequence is CAWSAAKGPYSNQPQHF. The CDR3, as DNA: TGTGCCTGGAGTGCGGCCAAGGGGCCATATAGCAATCAGCCCCAGCATTTT.

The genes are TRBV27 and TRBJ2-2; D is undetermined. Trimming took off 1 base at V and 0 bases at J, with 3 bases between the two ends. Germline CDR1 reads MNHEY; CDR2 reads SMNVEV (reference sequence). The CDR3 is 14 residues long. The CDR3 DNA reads TGTGCCAGCAGTTTATGGCCGAACACCGGGGAGCTGTTTTTT. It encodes CASSLWPNTGELFF.

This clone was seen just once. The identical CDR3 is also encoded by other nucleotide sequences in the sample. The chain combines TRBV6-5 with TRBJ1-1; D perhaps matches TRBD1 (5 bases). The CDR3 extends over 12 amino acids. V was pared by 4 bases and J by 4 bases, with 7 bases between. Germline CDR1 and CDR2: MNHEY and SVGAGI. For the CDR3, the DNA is TGTGCCAGCAGTTTCGGGGGCACTGAAGCTTTCTTT. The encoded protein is CASSFGGTEAFF.

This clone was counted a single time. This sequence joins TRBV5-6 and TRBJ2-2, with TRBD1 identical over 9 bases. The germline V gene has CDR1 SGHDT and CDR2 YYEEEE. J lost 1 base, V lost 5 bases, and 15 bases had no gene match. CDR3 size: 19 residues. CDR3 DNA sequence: TGTGCCAGCAGTCCTTACCTTAAATTGGACAGGGGGAACACCGGGGAGCTGTTTTTT. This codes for CASSPYLKLDRGNTGELFF.

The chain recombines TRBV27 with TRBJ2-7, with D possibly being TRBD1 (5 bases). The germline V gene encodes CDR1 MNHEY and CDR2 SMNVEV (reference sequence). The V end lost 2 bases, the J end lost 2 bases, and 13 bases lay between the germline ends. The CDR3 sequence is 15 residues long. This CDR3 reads CASSLKAGSPYEQYF. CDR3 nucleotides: TGTGCCAGCAGTTTAAAAGCAGGGTCCCCCTACGAGCAGTACTTC.

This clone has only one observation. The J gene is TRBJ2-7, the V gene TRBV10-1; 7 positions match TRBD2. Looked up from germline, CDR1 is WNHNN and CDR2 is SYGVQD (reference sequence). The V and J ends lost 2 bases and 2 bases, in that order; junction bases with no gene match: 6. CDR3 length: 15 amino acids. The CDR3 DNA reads TGCGCCAGCAGTGAGATAGGTCTAGCGGCCTACGAGCAGTACGTC. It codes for CASSEIGLAAYEQYV.

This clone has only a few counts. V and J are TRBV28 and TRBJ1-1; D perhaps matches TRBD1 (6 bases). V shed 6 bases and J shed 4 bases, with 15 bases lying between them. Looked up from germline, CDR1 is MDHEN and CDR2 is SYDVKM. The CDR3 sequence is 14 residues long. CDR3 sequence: CASSQRGGSTEAFF. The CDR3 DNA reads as TGTGCCAGCAGCCAAAGGGGGGGGAGCACTGAAGCTTTCTTT.

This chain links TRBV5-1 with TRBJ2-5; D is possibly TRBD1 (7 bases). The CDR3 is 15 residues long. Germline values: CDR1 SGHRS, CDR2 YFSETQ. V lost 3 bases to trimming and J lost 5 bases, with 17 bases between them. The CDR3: CASSWRDSMRETQYF. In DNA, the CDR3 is TGCGCCAGCAGCTGGCGGGACAGCATGCGTGAGACCCAGTACTTC.

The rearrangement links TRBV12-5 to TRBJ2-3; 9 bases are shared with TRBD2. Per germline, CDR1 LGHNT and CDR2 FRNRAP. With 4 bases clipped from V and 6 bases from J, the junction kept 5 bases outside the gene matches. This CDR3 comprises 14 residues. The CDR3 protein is CASGWSGGSDTQYF. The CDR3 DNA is TGTGCTAGTGGTTGGAGCGGGGGGTCTGATACGCAGTATTTT.

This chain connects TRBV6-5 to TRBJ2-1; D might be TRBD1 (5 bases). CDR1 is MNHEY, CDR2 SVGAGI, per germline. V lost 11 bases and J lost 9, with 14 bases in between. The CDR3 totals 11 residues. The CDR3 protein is CAGKGAAEQFF. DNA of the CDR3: TGTGCCGGCAAAGGGGCAGCTGAGCAGTTCTTC.

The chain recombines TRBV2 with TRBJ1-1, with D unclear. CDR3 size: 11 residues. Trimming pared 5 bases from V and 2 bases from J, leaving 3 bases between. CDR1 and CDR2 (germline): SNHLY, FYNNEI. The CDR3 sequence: CASSLNTEAFF. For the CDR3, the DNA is TGTGCCAGCAGTCTAAACACTGAAGCTTTCTTT.

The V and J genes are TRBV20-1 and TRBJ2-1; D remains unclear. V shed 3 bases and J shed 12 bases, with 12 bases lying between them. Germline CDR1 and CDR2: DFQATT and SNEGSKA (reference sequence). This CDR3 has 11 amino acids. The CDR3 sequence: CSARATQLQFF. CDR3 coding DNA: TGCAGTGCTAGGGCGACTCAACTGCAGTTCTTC.

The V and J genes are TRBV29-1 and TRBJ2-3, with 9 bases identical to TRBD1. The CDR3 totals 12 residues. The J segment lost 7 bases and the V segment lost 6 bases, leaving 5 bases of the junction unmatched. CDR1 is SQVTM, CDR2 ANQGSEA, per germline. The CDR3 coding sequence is TGCAGCGTGGGACAGGGCGGGAATACGCAGTATTTT. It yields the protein CSVGQGGNTQYF.

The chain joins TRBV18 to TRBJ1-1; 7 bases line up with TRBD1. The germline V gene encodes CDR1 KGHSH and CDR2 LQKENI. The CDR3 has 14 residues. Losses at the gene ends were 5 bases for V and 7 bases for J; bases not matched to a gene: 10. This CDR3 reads CASSTLRTGLEAFF. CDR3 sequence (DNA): TGTGCCAGCTCAACTCTTCGGACAGGCCTTGAAGCTTTCTTT.

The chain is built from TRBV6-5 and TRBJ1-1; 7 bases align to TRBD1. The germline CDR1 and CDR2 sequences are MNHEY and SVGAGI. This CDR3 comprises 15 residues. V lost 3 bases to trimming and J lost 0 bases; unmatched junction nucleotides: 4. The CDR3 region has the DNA TGTGCCAGCAGTTATAGGGACAGAATGAACACTGAAGCTTTCTTT. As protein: CASSYRDRMNTEAFF.

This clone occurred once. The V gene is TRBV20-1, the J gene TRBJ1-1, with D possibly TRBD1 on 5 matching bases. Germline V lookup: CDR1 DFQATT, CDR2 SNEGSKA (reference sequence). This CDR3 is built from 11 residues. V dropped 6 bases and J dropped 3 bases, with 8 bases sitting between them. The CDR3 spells CSAAGDTEAFF. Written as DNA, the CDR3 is TGCAGTGCCGCGGGGGACACTGAAGCTTTCTTT.

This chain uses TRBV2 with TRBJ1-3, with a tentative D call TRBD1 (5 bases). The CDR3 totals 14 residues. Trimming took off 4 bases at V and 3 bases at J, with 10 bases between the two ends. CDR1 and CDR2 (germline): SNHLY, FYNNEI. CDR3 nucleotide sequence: TGTGCCAGCAGTGTCGTCGGGGGTGGAAACACCATATATTTT. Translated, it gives CASSVVGGGNTIYF.

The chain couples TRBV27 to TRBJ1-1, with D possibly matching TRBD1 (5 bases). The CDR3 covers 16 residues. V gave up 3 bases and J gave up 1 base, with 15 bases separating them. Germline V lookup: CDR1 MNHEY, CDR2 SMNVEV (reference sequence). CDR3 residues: CASSFGGAGRNTEAFF. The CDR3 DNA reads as TGTGCCAGCAGTTTTGGTGGGGCGGGGAGGAACACTGAAGCTTTCTTT.